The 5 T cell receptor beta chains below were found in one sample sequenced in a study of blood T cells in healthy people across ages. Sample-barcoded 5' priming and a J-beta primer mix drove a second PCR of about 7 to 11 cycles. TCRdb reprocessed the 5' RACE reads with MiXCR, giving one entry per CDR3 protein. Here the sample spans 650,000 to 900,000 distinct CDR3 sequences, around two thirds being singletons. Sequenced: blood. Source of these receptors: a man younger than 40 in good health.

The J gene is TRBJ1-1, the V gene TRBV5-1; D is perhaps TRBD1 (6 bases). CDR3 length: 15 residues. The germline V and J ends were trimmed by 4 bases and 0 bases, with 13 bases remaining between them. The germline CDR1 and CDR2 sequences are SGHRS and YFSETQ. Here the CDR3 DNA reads TGCGCCAGCAGCCCGGTGGGGGGCGTGAACACTGAAGCTTTCTTT. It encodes CASSPVGGVNTEAFF. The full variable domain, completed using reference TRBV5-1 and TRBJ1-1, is KAGVTQTPRYLIKTRGQQVTLSCSPISGHRSVSWYQQTPGQGLQFLFEYFSETQRNKGNFPGRFSGRQFSNSRSEMNVSTLELGDSALYLCASSPVGGVNTEAFFGQGTRLTVV.

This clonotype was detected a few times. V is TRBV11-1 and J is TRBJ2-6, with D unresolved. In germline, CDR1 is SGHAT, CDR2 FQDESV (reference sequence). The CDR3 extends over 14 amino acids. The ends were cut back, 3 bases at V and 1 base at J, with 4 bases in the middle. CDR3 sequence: CASSFGSGANVLTF. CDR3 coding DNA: TGTGCCAGCAGCTTCGGGTCTGGGGCCAACGTCCTGACTTTC. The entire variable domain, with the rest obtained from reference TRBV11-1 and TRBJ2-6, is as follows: EAEVAQSPRYKITEKSQAVAFWCDPISGHATLYWYRQILGQGPELLVQFQDESVVDDSQLPKDRFSAERLKGVDSTLKIQPAELGDSAMYLCASSFGSGANVLTFGAGSRLTVL.

CDR3 sequence: CASSQETSVDEQFF. The CDR3 DNA follows: TGTGCCAGCAGCCAAGAGACTAGCGTCGATGAGCAGTTCTTC. This chain links TRBV4-2 with TRBJ2-1; 8 bases agree with TRBD2. Trimming at V came to 0 bases and at J to 8 bases, leaving 3 bases not matched to a gene. The CDR3 loop spans 14 amino acids. CDR1 and CDR2 from the germline V gene are LGHNA and YNFKEQ.

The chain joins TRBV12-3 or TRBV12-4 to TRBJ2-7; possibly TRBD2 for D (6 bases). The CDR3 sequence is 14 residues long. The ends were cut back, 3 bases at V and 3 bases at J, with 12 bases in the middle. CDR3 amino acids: CASSFTVGGYEQYF. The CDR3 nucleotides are TGTGCCAGCAGTTTTACGGTGGGGGGCTACGAGCAGTACTTC.

The chain's CDR3 is CAIGPLAGGYNEQFF. The CDR3 DNA is TGTGCCATCGGGCCCCTAGCGGGGGGGTACAATGAGCAGTTCTTC. The chain joins TRBV10-3 to TRBJ2-1, with 12 bases that match TRBD2. The CDR3 length is 15 residues. Per the germline V gene, CDR1 is ENHRY and CDR2 is SYGVKD. With 8 bases clipped from V and 4 bases from J, the junction kept 6 bases outside the gene matches.